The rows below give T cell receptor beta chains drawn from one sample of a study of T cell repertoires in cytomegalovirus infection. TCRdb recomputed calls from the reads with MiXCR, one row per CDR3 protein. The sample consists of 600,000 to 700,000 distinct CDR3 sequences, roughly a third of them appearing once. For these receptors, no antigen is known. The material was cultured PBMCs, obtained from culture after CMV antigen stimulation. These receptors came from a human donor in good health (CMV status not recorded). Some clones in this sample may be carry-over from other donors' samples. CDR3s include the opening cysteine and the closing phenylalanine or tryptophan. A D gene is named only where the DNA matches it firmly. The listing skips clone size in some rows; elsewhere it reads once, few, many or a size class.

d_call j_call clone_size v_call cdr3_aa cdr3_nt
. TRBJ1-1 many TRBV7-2 CASSLHGGLAEAFF TGTGCCAGCAGCTTACATGGCGGACTTGCTGAAGCTTTCTTT
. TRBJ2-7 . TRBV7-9 CASSHLTSRSYEQYF TGTGCCAGCAGCCACCTGACTAGTCGGTCCTACGAGCAGTACTTC
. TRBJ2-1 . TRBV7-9 CASSFTGTHEQFF TGTGCCAGCAGCTTTACAGGGACACATGAGCAGTTCTTC
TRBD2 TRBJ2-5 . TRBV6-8 CAGSSRAGGRGTQYF TGTGCCGGCAGTTCTAGAGCGGGGGGCCGGGGGACCCAGTACTTC
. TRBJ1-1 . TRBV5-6 CASSLEGSGAFF TGTGCCAGCAGCTTGGAGGGTTCGGGAGCTTTCTTT
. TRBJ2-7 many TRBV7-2 CASSPDLGEQYF TGTGCCAGCAGCCCAGACCTGGGCGAGCAGTACTTC
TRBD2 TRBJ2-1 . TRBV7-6 CASSPAGLAGNEQFF TGTGCCAGCAGCCCCGCGGGACTAGCGGGCAATGAGCAGTTCTTC
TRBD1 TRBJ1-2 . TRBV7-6 CASSLGTAGGYTF TGTGCCAGCAGCCTGGGGACAGCGGGGGGCTACACCTTC
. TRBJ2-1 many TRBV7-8 CASSQGIEQFF TGTGCCAGCAGTCAGGGGATTGAGCAGTTCTTC
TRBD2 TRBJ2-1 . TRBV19 CASSIDGSGGLNEQFF TGTGCCAGTAGTATAGACGGGAGCGGGGGGCTCAATGAGCAGTTCTTC
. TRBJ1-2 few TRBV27 CASSLALGVGYGYTF TGTGCCAGCAGTTTAGCTCTCGGGGTTGGGTATGGCTACACCTTC
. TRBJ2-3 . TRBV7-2 CASSLAYRDTQYF TGTGCCAGCAGCTTAGCGTACAGGGATACGCAGTATTTT
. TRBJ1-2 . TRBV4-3 CASSQDNGAGDGYTF TGCGCCAGCAGCCAAGATAACGGGGCAGGGGATGGCTACACCTTC
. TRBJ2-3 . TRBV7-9 CASSLDPGAGTDTQYF TGTGCCAGCAGCTTAGATCCAGGGGCCGGCACAGATACGCAGTATTTT
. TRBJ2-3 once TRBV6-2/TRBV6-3 CATTLTDTQFF TGTGCCACTACTCTCACAGATACGCAGTTTTTT
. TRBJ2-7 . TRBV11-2 CASSLITGQINEQYF TGTGCCAGCAGCTTAATAACAGGGCAAATAAACGAGCAGTACTTC
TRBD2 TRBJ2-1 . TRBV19 CASSDRGAGGGKVYEQFF TGTGCCAGTAGCGATAGGGGCGCGGGGGGAGGAAAGGTATATGAGCAGTTCTTC
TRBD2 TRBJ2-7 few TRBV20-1 CSARASGKNSYEQYF TGCAGTGCTAGGGCTAGCGGGAAGAACTCCTACGAGCAGTACTTC
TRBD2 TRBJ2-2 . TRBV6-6 CARSYSSGSAGELFF TGTGCCAGAAGTTACTCCAGCGGGAGTGCCGGGGAGCTGTTTTTT
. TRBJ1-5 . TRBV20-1 CSVGGALNQPQHF TGCAGTGTGGGTGGAGCTCTCAATCAGCCCCAGCATTTT
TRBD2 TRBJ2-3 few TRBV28 CASSPPGGYIGGGTQYF TGTGCCAGCAGTCCCCCCGGGGGGTATATCGGGGGTGGTACGCAGTATTTT
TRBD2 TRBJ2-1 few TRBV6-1 CASGLTLAGYDLSNEQFF TGTGCCAGCGGCCTTACGTTAGCGGGATACGATCTGTCCAATGAGCAGTTCTTC
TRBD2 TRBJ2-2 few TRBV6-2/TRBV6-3 CASSALIGLAGTGELFF TGTGCCAGCAGTGCCTTAATCGGACTAGCGGGCACCGGGGAGCTGTTTTTT
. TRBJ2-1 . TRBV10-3 CAISVTNNEQFF TGTGCCATCAGTGTAACAAACAATGAGCAGTTCTTC
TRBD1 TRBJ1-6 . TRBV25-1 CASGSGTGGSPLHF TGTGCCAGCGGATCCGGGACAGGGGGTTCACCCCTCCACTTT
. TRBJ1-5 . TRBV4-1 CASSRWEQGNQPQHF TGCGCCAGCAGCCGTTGGGAACAGGGCAATCAGCCCCAGCATTTT
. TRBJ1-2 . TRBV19 CASSIQQGLNYGYTF TGTGCCAGTAGTATACAGCAGGGGCTTAACTATGGCTACACCTTC
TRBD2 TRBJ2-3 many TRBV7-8 CASSLGGRSLDTQYF TGTGCCAGCAGCTTAGGCGGGAGGTCGCTAGATACGCAGTATTTT
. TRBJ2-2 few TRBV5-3 CARSLGEKNTGELFF TGTGCCAGAAGCTTGGGGGAGAAAAACACCGGGGAGCTGTTTTTT
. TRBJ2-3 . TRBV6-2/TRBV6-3 CASSEQGPDTQYF TGTGCCAGCAGTGAGCAGGGGCCTGATACGCAGTATTTT
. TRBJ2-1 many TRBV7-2 CASSPGTAYNEQFF TGTGCCAGCAGCCCCGGGACGGCTTACAATGAGCAGTTCTTC
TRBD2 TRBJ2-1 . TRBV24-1 CATSGGSGSDEQFF TGTGCCACCAGTGGGGGTAGCGGGAGTGATGAGCAGTTCTTC
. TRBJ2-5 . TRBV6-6 CASTPRGHQETQYF TGTGCCAGCACCCCCAGAGGGCACCAAGAGACCCAGTACTTC
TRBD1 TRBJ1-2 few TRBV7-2 CASSLGPSDRGVYGYTF TGTGCCAGCAGCTTAGGCCCCTCGGACAGGGGGGTCTATGGCTACACCTTC
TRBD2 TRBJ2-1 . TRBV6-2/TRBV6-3 CASSYSVLADPSYNEQFF TGTGCCAGCAGTTACTCGGTTCTAGCGGATCCTTCCTACAATGAGCAGTTCTTC
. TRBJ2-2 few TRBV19 CASSRRNTGELFF TGTGCCAGTAGTAGGAGGAACACCGGGGAGCTGTTTTTT